This T cell receptor (beta chain) was profiled in a study of cytomegalovirus exposure and HLA in healthy donors. Broader study findings: Subsequent analysis showed first-cohort TCR clusters tending to co-occur in approximately 120 validation repertoires. Through in vitro validation, a few CMV-associated chains were shown to be specific for CMV antigens.

The CDR3 is 14 amino acids. The junction had 7 bases not matched to a gene; V was cut back by 6 bases and J by 6 bases. Germline-derived CDR1 and CDR2 are SEHNR and FQNEAQ (reference sequence). TCRdb's copy holds only in-frame clones and misses some; the assay was immunoSEQ multiplex PCR. The sample holds 90,000 to 100,000 clones, about 93% seen once. A remark on this clone: Its antigen is currently unknown.

The sample taken for sequencing was PBMCs. V is TRBV7-9 and J is TRBJ1-2, with 10 positions matching TRBD1. This TCR came from a woman in her twenties or thirties in good health and CMV-seropositive. The CDR3 coding sequence is TGTGCCAGCAGAGATACCGGGACAGGGGATGGCTACACCTTC. Residues: CASRDTGTGDGYTF.